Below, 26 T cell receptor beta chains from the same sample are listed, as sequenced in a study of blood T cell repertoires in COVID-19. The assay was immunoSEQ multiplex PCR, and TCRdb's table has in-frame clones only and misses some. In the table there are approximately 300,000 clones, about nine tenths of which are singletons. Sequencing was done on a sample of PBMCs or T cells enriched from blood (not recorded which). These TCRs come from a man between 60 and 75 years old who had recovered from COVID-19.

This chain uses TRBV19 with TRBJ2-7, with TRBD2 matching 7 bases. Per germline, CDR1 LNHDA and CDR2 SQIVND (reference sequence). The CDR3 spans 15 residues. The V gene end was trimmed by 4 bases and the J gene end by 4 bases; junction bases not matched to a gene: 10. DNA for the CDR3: TGTGCCAGTAGTAGGCCAGGCGGGAGTGAGTACGAGCAGTACTTC. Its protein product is CASSRPGGSEYEQYF.

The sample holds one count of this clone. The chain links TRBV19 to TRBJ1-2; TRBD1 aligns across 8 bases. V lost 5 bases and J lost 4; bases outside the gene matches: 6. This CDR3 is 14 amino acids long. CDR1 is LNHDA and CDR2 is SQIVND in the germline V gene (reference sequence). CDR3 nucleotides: TGTGCCAGTAGTGATCCCGGGACAGGCTATGGCTACACCTTC. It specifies CASSDPGTGYGYTF.

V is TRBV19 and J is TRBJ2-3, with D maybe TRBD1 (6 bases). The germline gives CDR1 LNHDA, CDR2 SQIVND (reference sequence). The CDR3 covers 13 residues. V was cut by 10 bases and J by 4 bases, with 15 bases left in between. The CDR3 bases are TGTGCCACAACGGCGGCAGGGGCAGATACGCAGTATTTT. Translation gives CATTAAGADTQYF.

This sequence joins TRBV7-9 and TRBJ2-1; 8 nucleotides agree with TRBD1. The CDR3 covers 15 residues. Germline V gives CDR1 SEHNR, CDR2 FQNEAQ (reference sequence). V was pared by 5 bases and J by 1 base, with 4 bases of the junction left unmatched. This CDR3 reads CASSPGQGSYNEQFF. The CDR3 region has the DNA TGTGCCAGCAGCCCTGGACAGGGTTCCTACAATGAGCAGTTCTTC. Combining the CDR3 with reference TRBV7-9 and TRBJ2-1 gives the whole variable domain DTGVSQNPRHKITKRGQNVTFRCDPISEHNRLYWYRQTLGQGPEFLTYFQNEAQLEKSRLLSDRFSAERPKGSFSTLEIQRTEQGDSAMYLCASSPGQGSYNEQFFGPGTRLTVL.

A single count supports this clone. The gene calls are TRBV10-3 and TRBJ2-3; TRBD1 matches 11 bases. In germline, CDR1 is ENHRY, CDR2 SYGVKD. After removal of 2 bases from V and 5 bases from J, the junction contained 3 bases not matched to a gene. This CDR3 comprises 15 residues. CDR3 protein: CAISEPGQGGDTQYF. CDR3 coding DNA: TGTGCCATCAGTGAGCCGGGACAGGGGGGAGATACGCAGTATTTT.

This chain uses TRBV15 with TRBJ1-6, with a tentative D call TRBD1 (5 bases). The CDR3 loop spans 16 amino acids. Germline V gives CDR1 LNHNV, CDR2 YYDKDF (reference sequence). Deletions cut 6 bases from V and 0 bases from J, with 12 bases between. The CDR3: CATSKQESSYNSPLHF. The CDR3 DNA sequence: TGTGCCACCAGTAAACAGGAGAGCTCCTATAATTCACCCCTCCACTTT.

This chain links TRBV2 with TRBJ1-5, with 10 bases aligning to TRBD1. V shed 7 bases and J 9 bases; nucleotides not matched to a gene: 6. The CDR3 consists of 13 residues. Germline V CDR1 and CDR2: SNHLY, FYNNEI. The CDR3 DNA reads TGTGCCAGCACTGGGACAGGGGAAGGGCCCCAGCATTTT. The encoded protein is CASTGTGEGPQHF.

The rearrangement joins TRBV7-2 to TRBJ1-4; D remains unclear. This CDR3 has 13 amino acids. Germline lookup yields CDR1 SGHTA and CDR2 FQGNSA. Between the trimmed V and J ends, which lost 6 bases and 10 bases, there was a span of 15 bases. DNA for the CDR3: TGTGCCAGCAGAGACGGTCCTACGGGAAAACTGTTTTTT. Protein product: CASRDGPTGKLFF.

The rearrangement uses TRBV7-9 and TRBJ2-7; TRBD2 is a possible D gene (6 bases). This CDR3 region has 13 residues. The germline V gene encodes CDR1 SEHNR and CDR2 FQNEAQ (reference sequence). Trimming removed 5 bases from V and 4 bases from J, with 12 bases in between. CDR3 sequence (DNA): TGTGCCAGCAGCCGGAGGGCCAGTTACGAGCAGTACTTC. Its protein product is CASSRRASYEQYF.

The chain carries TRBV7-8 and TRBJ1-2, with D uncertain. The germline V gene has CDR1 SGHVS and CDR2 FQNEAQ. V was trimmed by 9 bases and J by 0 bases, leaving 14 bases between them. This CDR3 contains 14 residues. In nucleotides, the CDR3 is TGTGCCAGTGTGCGAGAGAGAGCTAACTATGGCTACACCTTC. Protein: CASVRERANYGYTF.

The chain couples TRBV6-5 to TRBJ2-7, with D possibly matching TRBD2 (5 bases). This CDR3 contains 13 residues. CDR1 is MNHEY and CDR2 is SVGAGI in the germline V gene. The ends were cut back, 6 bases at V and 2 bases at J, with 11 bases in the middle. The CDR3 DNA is TGTGCCAGCAGGTCCGGGATGACCTACGAGCAGTACTTC. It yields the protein CASRSGMTYEQYF.

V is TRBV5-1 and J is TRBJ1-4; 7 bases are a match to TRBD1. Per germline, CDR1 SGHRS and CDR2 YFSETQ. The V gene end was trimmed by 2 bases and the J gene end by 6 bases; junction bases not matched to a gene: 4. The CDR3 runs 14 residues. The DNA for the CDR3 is TGCGCCAGCAGCTTACAGGGGTTTGATGAAAAACTGTTTTTT. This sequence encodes CASSLQGFDEKLFF.

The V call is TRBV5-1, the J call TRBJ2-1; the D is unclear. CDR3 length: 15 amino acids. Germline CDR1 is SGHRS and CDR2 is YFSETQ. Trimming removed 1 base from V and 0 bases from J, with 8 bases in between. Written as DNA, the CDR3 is TGCGCCAGCAGCTTGCTATCGGTCTCCTACAATGAGCAGTTCTTC. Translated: CASSLLSVSYNEQFF.

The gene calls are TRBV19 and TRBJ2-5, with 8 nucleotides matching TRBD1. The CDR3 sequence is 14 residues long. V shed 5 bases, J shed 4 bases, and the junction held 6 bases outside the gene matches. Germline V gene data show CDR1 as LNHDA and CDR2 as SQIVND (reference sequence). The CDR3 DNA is TGTGCCAGTAGTCAGACAGGGGTGGCAGAGACCCAGTACTTC. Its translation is CASSQTGVAETQYF.

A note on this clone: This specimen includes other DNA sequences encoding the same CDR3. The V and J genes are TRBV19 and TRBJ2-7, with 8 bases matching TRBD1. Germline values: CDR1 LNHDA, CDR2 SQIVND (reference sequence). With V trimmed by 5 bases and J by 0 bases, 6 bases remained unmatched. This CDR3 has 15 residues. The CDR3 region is CASSLDRGLSYEQYF. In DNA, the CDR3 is TGTGCCAGTAGTCTTGACAGGGGACTCTCCTACGAGCAGTACTTC.

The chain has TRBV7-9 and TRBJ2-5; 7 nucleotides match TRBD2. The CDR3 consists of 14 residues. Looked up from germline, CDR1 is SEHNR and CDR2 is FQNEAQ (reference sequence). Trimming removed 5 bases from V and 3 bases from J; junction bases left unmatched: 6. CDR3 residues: CASSPPGTKETQYF. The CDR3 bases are TGTGCCAGCAGCCCTCCCGGGACTAAAGAGACCCAGTACTTC.

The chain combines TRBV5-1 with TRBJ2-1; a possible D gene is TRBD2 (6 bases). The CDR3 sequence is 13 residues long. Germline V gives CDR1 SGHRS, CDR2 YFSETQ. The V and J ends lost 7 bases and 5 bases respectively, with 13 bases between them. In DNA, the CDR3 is TGCGCCAGCCGGGACTCCCCGAACAATGAGCAGTTCTTC. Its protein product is CASRDSPNNEQFF.

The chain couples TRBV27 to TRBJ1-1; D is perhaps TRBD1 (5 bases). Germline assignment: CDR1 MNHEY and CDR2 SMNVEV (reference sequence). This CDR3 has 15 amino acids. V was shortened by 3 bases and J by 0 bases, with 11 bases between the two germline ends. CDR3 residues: CASSLFPGMNTEAFF. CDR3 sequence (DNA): TGTGCCAGCAGTTTGTTTCCAGGGATGAACACTGAAGCTTTCTTT.

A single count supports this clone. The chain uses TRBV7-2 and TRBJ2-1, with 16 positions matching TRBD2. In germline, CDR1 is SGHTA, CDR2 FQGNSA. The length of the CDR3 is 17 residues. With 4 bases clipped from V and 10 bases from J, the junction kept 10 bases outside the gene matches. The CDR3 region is CASSSPGLAGGVGEQFF. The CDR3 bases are TGTGCCAGCAGCTCTCCGGGACTAGCGGGAGGGGTTGGCGAGCAGTTCTTC.

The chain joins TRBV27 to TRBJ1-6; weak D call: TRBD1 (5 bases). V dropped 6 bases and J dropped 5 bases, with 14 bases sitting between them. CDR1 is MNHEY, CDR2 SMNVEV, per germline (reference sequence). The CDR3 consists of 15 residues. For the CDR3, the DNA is TGTGCCAGCAGAAGGGGAGGAGGAAATAATTCACCCCTCCACTTT. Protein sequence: CASRRGGGNNSPLHF.

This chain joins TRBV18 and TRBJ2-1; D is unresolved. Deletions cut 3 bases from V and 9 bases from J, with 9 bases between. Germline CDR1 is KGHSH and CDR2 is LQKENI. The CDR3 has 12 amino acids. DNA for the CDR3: TGTGCCAGCTCACCCTATCGGAGTGAGCAGTTCTTC. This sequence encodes CASSPYRSEQFF. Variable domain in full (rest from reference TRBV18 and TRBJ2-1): NAGVMQNPRHLVRRRGQEARLRCSPMKGHSHVYWYRQLPEEGLKFMVYLQKENIIDESGMPKERFSAEFPKEGPSILRIQQVVRGDSAAYFCASSPYRSEQFFGPGTRLTVL.

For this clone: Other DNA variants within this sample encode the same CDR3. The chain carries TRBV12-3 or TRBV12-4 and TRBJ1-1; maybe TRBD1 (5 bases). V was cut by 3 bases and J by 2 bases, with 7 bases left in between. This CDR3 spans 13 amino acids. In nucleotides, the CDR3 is TGTGCCAGCAGTTTCGGGGGTAACACTGAAGCTTTCTTT. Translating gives CASSFGGNTEAFF.

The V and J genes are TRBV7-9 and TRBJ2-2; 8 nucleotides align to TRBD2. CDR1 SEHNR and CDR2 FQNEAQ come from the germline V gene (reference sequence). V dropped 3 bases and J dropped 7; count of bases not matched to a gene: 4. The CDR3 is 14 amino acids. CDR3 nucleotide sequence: TGTGCCAGCAGCTTCGGACTAGCTGGCGGGGAGCTGTTTTTT. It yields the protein CASSFGLAGGELFF.

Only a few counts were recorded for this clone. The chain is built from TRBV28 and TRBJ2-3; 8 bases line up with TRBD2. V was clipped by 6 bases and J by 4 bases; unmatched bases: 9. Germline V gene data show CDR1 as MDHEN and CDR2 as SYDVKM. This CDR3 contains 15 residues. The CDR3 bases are TGTGCCAGCAGGACTAGCGAGCGAGTGGCAGATACGCAGTATTTT. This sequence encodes CASRTSERVADTQYF.

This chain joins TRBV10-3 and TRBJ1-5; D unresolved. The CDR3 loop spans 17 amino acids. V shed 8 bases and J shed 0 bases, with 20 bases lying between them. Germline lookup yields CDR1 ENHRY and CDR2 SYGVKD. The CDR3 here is CAIGRQDGSYSNQPQHF. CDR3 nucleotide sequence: TGTGCCATCGGAAGGCAGGATGGATCTTATAGCAATCAGCCCCAGCATTTT.

In DNA form, the CDR3 reads TGTGCCAGCAGCGGAGTGGCGGTTTCAGGGCAAGAGACCCAGTACTTC. Its translation: CASSGVAVSGQETQYF. The chain joins TRBV9 to TRBJ2-5, with D maybe TRBD1 (5 bases). CDR1 and CDR2 from the germline V gene are SGDLS and YYNGEE. The length of the CDR3 is 16 residues. Trimming stripped 3 bases from V and 2 bases from J, with 17 bases between.